Described below is a single TCR beta chain sequence and its context. CDR1 is SGHTA, CDR2 FQGNSA, per germline. Deletions cut 1 base from V and 3 bases from J, with 13 bases between. The length of the CDR3 is 15 residues. This sample is part of a study of T-cell reconstitution after alpha-beta-depleted transplantation in children. Construction of the TCRbeta library involved unique molecular identifiers. Using its own MiXCR run on the PCR reads, TCRdb lists one record per CDR3 protein. Of some 390,000 distinct CDR3 sequences listed, around 21% are singletons. This rearrangement joins TRBV7-2 to TRBJ2-7, with D tentatively TRBD1 (5 bases). The sample in question was PBMCs from the stem cell graft donor, obtained from the stem cell graft. This clonotype was obtained from a human donor who donated a stem cell graft to a child with acute myeloid leukemia. In nucleotides, the CDR3 is TGTGCCAGCAGCTTAGTGGGGCTTGTAAACTACGAGCAGTACTTC. This gives the protein CASSLVGLVNYEQYF.